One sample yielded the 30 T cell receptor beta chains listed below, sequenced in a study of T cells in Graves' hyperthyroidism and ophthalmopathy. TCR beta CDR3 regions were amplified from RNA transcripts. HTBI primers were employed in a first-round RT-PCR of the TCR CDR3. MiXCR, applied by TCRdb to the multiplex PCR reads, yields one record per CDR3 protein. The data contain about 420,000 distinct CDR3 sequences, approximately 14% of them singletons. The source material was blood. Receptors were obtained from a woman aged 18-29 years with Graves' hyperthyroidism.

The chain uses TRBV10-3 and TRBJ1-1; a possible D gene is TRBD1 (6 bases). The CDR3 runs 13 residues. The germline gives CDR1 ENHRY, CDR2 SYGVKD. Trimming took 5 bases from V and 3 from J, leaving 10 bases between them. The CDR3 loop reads CAISMTGDTEAFF. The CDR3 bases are TGTGCCATCAGTATGACAGGTGACACTGAAGCTTTCTTT.

Here the CDR3 reads CASSQDRGQGIREKLFF. Written as DNA, the CDR3 is TGTGCCAGCAGCCAAGATCGGGGACAGGGGATTCGGGAAAAACTGTTTTTT. J is TRBJ1-4 and V is TRBV4-2; 10 bases agree with TRBD1. The CDR3 runs 17 residues. Germline CDR1 and CDR2: LGHNA and YNFKEQ. The junction had 9 bases not matched to a gene; V was cut back by 0 bases and J by 8 bases.

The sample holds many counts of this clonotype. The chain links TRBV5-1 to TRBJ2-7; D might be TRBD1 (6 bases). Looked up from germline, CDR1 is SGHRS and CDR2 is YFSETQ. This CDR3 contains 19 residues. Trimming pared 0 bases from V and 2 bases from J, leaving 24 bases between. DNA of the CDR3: TGCGCCAGCAGCTTGGGAGGCTGGGCAGGGGCCACCCTCCCCTACGAGCAGTACTTC. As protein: CASSLGGWAGATLPYEQYF.

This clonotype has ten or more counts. CDR3 loop: CASSLAFWQGYEQYF. CDR3 DNA sequence: TGTGCCAGCAGCTTAGCGTTTTGGCAGGGCTACGAGCAGTACTTC. V gene TRBV7-9 combines with J gene TRBJ2-7; TRBD1 is a possible D gene (5 bases). The V gene lost 0 bases and the J gene lost 3 bases, with 12 bases spanning the gap. From germline, CDR1 is SEHNR and CDR2 FQNEAQ (reference sequence). This CDR3 comprises 15 residues.

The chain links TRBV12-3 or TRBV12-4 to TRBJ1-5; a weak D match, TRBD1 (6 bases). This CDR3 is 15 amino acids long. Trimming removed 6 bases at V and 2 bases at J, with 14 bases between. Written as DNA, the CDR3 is TGTGCCAGCAGCTCCACAGGGTTCGGCAATCAGCCCCAGCATTTT. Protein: CASSSTGFGNQPQHF.

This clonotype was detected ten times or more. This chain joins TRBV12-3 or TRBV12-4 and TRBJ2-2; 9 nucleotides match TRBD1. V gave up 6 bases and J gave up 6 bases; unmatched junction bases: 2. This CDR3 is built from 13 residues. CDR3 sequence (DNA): TGTGCCAGCAGCCGACAGGGGGCCGGGGAGCTGTTTTTT. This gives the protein CASSRQGAGELFF.

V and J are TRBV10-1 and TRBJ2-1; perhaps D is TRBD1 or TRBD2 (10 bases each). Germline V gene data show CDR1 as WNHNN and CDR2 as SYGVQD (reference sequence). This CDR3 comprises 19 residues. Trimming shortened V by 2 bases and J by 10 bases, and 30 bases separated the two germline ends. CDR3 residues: CASSEGPGTGASGSWEQFF. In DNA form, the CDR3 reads TGCGCCAGCAGTGAGGGGCCCGGGACAGGGGCTAGCGGGAGTTGGGAGCAGTTCTTC.

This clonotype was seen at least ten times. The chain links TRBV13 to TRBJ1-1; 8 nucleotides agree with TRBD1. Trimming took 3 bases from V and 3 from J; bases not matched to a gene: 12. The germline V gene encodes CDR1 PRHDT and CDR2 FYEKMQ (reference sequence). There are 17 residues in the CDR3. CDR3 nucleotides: TGTGCCAGCAGCTTGGGGACAGGCAATGCACCTGACACTGAAGCTTTCTTT. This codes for CASSLGTGNAPDTEAFF. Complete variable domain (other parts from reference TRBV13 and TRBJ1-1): AAGVIQSPRHLIKEKRETATLKCYPIPRHDTVYWYQQGPGQDPQFLISFYEKMQSDKGSIPDRFSAQQFSDYHSELNMSSLELGDSALYFCASSLGTGNAPDTEAFFGQGTRLTVV.

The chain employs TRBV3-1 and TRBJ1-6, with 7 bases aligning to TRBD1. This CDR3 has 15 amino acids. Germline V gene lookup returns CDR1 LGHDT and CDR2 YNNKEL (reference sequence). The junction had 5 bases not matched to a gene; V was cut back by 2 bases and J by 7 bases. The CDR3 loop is CASSQRQGGNSPLHF. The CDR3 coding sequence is TGTGCCAGCAGCCAAAGGCAGGGGGGGAATTCACCCCTCCACTTT.

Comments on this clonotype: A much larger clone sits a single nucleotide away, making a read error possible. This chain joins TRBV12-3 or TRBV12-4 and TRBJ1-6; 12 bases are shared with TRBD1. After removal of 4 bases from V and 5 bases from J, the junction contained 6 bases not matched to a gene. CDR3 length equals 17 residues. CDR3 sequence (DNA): TGTGCCAGCAGTTCCGGGACAGGGGGCACCCATAATTCACCCCTCCACTTT. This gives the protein CASSSGTGGTHNSPLHF.

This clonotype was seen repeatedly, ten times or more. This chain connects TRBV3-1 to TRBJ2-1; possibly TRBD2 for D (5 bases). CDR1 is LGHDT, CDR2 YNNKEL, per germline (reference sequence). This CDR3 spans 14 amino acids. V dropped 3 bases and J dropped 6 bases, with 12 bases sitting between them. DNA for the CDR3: TGTGCCAGCAGCCACAGCGGCTCCAGCAATGAGCAGTTCTTC. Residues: CASSHSGSSNEQFF.

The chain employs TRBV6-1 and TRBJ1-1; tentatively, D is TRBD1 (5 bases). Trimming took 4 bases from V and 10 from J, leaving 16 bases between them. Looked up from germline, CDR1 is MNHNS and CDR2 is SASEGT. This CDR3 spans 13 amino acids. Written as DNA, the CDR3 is TGTGCCAGCAGTGCAGCACGGGGGAACGTAGCTTTCTTT. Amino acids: CASSAARGNVAFF.

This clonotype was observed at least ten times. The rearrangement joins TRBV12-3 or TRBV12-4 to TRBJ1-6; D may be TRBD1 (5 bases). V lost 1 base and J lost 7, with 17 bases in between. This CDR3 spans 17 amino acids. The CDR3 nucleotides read TGTGCCAGCAGTTTAGTAGGGGCCGGACACCAAAATTCACCCCTCCACTTT. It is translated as CASSLVGAGHQNSPLHF.

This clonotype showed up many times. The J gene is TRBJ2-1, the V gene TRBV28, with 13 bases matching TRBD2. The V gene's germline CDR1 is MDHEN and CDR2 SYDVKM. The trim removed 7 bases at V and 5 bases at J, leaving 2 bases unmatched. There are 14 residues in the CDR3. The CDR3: CASTGLAGNNEQFF. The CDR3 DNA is TGTGCCAGCACGGGACTAGCGGGGAACAATGAGCAGTTCTTC.

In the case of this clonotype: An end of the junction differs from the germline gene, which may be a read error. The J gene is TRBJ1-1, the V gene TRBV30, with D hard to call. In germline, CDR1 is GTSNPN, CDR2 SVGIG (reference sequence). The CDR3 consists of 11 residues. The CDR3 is CARSVKAEAFF. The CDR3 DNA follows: TGTGCCCGGAGTGTTAAGGCTGAAGCTTTCTTT.

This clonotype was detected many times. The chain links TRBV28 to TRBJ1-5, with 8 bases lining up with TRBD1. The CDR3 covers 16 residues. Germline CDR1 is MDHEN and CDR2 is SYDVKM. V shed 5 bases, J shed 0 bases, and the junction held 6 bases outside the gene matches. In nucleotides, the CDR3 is TGTGCCAGCAGTCGCTACGACAGGGGTAGCAATCAGCCCCAGCATTTT. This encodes CASSRYDRGSNQPQHF.

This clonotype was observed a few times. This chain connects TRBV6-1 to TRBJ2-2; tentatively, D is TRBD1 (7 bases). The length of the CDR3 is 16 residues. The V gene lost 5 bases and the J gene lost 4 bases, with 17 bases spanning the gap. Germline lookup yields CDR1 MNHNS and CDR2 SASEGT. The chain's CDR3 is CASSPGQEGGTGELFF. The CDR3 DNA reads TGTGCCAGCAGTCCAGGACAGGAGGGGGGCACCGGGGAGCTGTTTTTT.

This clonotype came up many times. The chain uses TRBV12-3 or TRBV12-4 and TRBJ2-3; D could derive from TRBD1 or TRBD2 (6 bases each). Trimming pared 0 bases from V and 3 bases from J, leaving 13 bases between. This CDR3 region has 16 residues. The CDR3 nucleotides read TGTGCCAGCAGTTTAGCGAAGGGGGGTGGAACAGATACGCAGTATTTT. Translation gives CASSLAKGGGTDTQYF.

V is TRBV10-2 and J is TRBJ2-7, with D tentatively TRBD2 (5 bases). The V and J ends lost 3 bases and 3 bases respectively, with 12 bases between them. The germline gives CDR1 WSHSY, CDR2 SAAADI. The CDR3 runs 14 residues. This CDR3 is CASSDWGANYEQYF. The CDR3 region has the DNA TGCGCCAGCAGTGACTGGGGAGCGAACTACGAGCAGTACTTC.

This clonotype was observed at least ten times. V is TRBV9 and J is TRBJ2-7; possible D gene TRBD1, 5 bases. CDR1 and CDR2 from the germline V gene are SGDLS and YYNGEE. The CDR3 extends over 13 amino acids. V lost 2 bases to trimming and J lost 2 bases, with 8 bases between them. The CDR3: CASSVDTAYEQYF. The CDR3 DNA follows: TGTGCCAGCAGCGTGGACACCGCCTACGAGCAGTACTTC.

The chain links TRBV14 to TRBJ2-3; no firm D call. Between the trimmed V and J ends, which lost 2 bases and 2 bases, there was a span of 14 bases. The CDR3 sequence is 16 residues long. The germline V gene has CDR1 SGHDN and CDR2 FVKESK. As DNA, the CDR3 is TGTGCCAGCAGCCAACCGATCGGGTCTGCCACAGATACGCAGTATTTT. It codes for CASSQPIGSATDTQYF.

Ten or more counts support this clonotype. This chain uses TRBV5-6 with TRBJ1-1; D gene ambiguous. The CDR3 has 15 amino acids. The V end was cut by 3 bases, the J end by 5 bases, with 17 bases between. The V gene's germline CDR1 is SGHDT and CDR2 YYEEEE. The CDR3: CASSYRALGRTEAFF. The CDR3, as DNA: TGTGCCAGCAGCTATCGGGCCCTAGGGAGGACTGAAGCTTTCTTT.

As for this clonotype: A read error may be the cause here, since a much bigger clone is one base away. The CDR3 here is CASSQDRAQETKYF. The CDR3 DNA sequence: TGTGCCAGCAGTCAAGACAGGGCGCAAGAGACCAAGTACTTC. V is TRBV6-2 or TRBV6-3 and J is TRBJ2-5; 7 bases line up with TRBD1. Germline V gene data show CDR1 as MNHEY and CDR2 as SVGEGT. There are 14 residues in the CDR3.

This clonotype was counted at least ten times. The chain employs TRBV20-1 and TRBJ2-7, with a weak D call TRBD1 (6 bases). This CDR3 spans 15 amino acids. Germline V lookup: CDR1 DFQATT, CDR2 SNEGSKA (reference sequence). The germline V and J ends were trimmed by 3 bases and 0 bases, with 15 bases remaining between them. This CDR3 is CSARARTVSSYEQYF. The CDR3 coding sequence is TGCAGTGCTAGGGCTAGGACAGTAAGCTCCTACGAGCAGTACTTC.

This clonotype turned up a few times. CDR3 sequence reads: CASSEVSSGPYNEQFF. CDR3 nucleotide sequence: TGTGCCAGCAGTGAAGTCTCTAGCGGGCCCTACAATGAGCAGTTCTTC. This chain uses TRBV25-1 with TRBJ2-1, with 8 nucleotides matching TRBD2. The germline V gene has CDR1 MGHDK and CDR2 SYGVNS. The V and J ends lost 2 bases and 2 bases, in that order; junction bases with no gene match: 5. This CDR3 spans 16 amino acids.

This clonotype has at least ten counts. The CDR3 nucleotides read TGTGCCAGCAGCTTTTCTGGCCCCAACGCCGAACTGTTTTTT. Encoded protein: CASSFSGPNAELFF. The chain is built from TRBV5-5 and TRBJ1-4, with unresolved D. Germline values: CDR1 SGHKS, CDR2 YYEKEE (reference sequence). V lost 2 bases and J lost 12, with 17 bases in between. CDR3 length equals 14 residues.

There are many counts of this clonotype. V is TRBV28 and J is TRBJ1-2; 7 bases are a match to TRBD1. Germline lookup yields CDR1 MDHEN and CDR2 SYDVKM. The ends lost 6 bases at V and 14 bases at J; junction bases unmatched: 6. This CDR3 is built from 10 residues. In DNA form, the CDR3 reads TGTGCCAGCAGAGGACAGGTGCCTACCTTC. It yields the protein CASRGQVPTF.

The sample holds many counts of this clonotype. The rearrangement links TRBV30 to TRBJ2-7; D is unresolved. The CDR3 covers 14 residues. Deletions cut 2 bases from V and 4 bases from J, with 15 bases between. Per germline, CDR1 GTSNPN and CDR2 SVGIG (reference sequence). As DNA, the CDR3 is TGTGCCTGGAGTAGAGTGCCCGACGGATACGAGCAGTACTTC. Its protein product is CAWSRVPDGYEQYF.

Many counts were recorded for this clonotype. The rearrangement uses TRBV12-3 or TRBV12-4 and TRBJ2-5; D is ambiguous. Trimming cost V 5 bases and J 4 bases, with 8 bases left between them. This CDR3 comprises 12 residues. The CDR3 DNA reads TGTGCCAGCAGTGCCTCTCGAGAGACCCAGTACTTC. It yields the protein CASSASRETQYF.

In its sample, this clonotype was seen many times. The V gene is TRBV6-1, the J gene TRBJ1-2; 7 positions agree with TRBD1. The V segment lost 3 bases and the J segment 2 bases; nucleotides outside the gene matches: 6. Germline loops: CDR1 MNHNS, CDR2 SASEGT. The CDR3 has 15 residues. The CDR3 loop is CASSEPGQVNYGYTF. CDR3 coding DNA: TGTGCCAGCAGTGAGCCCGGACAGGTGAACTATGGCTACACCTTC.